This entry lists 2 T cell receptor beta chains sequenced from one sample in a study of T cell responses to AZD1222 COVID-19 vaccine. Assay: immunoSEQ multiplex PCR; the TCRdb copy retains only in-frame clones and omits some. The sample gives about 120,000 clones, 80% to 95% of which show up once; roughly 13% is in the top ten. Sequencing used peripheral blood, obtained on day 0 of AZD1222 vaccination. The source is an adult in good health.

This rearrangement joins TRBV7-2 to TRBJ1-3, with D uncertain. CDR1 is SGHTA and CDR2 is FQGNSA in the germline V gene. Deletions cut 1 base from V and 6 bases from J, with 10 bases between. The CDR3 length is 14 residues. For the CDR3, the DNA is TGTGCCAGCAGCTTAGACAGCTCGAAAAACACCATATATTTT. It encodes CASSLDSSKNTIYF.

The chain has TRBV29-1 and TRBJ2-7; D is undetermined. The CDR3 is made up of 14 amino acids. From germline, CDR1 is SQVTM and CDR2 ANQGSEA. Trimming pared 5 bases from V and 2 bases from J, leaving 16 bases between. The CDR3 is CSVMSPRSTYEQYF. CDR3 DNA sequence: TGCAGCGTTATGAGTCCACGAAGTACCTACGAGCAGTACTTC.